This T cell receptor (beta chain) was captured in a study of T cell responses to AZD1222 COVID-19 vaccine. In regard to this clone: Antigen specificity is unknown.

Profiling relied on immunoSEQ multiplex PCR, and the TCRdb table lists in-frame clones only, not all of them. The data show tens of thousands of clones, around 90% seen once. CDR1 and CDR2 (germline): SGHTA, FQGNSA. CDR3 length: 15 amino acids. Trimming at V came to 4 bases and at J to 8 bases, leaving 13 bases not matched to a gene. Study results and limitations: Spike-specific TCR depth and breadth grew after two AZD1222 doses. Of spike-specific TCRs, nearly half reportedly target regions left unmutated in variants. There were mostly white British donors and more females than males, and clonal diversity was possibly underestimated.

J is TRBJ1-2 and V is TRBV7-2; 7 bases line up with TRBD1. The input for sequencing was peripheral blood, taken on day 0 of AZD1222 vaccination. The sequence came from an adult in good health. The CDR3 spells CASSSGTGAWDGYTF. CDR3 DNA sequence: TGTGCCAGCAGCTCGGGAACAGGGGCCTGGGACGGCTACACCTTC.